This note documents a single TCR beta chain sequence. The target antigen is unknown. This sample was included in a study of blood T cells in healthy people across ages. About the research overall: About one barcoded beta molecule was captured per two T cells (by template switching).

General study results and limits: Long-lived and aged donors differed, with more naive CD4+ cells and higher diversity in the long-lived. Investigators viewed diversity estimates from one million T cells as underestimates, the study reported.

V dropped 5 bases and J dropped 4 bases, with 15 bases sitting between them. CDR3 length: 13 amino acids. Germline V gene lookup returns CDR1 DFQATT and CDR2 SNEGSKA (reference sequence). For the second PCR, which ran for roughly 7 to 11 cycles, a sample-barcoded 5' primer and a J-beta primer mix were used. TCRdb reprocessed the 5' RACE reads with MiXCR, giving one entry per CDR3 protein. The sample yields some 1.8 million distinct CDR3 sequences, roughly 43% seen once. Sequenced sample: blood. This TCR was sampled from a human donor in good health. The rearrangement uses TRBV20-1 and TRBJ2-7, with TRBD1 as a possible D gene (5 bases). The CDR3: CSAHQGRLYEQYF. Here the CDR3 DNA reads TGCAGTGCTCACCAGGGAAGATTATACGAGCAGTACTTC.